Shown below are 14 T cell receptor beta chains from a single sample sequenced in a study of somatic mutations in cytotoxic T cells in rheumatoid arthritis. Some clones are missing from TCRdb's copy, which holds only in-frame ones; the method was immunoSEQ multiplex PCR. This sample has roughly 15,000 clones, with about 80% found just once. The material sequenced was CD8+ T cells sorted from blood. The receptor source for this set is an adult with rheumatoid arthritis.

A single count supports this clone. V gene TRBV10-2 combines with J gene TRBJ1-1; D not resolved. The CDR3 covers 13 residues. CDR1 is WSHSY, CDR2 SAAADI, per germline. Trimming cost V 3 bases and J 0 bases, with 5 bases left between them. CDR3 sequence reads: CASSDWVNTEAFF. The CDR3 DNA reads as TGCGCCAGCAGTGACTGGGTGAACACTGAAGCTTTCTTT.

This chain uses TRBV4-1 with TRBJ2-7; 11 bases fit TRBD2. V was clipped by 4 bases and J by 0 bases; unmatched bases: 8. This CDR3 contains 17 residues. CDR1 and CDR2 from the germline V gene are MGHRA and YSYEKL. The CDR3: CASSPGLAVIRSYEQYF. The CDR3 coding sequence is TGCGCCAGCAGCCCGGGACTAGCGGTGATTCGCTCCTACGAGCAGTACTTC.

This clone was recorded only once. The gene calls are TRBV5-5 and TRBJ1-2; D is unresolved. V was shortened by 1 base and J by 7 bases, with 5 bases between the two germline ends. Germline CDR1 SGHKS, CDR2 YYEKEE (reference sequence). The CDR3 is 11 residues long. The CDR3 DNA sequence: TGTGCCAGCAGCTTGCTCTCTGGCTACACCTTC. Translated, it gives CASSLLSGYTF. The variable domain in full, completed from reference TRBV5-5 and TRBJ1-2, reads DAGVTQSPTHLIKTRGQQVTLRCSPISGHKSVSWYQQVLGQGPQFIFQYYEKEERGRGNFPDRFSARQFPNYSSELNVNALLLGDSALYLCASSLLSGYTFGSGTRLTVV.

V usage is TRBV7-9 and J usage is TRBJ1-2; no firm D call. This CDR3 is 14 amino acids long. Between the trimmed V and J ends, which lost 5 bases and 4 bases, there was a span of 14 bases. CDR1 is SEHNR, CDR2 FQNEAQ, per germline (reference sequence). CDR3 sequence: CASSPVEWSYGYTF. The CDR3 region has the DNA TGTGCCAGCAGCCCAGTGGAGTGGAGCTATGGCTACACCTTC.

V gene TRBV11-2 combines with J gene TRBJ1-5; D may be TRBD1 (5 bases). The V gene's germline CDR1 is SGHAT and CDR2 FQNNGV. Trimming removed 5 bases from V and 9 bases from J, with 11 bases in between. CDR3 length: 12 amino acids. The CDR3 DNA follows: TGTGCCAGCAGCACTCCGGGACGGCCCCAGCATTTT. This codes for CASSTPGRPQHF.

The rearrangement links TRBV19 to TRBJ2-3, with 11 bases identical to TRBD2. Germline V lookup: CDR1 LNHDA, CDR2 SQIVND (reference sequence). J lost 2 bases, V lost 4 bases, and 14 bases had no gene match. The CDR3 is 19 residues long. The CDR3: CASSTVAGGRHYATDTQYF. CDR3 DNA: TGTGCCAGTAGTACTGTAGCGGGAGGGCGGCACTATGCCACAGATACGCAGTATTTT.

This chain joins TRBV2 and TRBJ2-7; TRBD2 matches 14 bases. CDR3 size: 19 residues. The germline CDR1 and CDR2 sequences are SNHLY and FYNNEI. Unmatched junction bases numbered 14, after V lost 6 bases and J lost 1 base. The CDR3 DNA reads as TGTGCCAGCAGCGGAACTCCGGGACTAGCGGGGGCCTCTTCCTACGAGCAGTACTTC. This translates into CASSGTPGLAGASSYEQYF.

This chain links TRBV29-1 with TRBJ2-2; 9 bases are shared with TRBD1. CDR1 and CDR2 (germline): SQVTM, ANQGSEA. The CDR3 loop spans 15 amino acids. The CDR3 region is CSAATGGADTGELFF. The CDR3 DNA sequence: TGCAGTGCTGCTACAGGGGGCGCGGACACCGGGGAGCTGTTTTTT.

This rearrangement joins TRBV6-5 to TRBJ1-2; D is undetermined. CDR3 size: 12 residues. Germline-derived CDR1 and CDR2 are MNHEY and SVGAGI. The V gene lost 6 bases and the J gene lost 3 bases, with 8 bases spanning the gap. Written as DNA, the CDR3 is TGTGCCAGCAGGGACTGGGACTATGGCTACACCTTC. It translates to CASRDWDYGYTF.

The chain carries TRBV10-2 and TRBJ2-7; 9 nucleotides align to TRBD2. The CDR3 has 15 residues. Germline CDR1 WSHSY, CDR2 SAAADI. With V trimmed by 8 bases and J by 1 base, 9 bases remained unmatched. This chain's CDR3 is CASGSSGAVSYEQYF. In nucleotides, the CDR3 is TGCGCCAGCGGGTCTAGCGGGGCGGTTTCCTACGAGCAGTACTTC.

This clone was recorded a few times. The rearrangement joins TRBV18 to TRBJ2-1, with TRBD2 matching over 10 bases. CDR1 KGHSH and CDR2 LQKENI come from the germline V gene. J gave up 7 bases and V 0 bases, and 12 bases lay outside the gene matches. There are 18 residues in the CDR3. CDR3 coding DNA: TGTGCCAGCTCACCACCGGTGAGCGGGGGGGCCAGTAAAAATGAGCAGTTCTTC. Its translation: CASSPPVSGGASKNEQFF.

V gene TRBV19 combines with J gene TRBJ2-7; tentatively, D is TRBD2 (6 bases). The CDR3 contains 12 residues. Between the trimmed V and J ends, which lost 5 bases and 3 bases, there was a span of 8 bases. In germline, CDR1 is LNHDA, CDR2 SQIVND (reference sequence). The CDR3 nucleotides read TGTGCCAGTAGTGACGGGAGCTACGAGCAGTACTTC. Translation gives CASSDGSYEQYF.

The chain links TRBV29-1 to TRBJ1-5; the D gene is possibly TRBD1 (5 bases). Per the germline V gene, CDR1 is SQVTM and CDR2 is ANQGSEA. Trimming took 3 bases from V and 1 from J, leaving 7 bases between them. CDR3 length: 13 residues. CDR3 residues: CSVDQGSNQPQHF. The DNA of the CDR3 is TGCAGCGTTGACCAGGGAAGCAATCAGCCCCAGCATTTT.

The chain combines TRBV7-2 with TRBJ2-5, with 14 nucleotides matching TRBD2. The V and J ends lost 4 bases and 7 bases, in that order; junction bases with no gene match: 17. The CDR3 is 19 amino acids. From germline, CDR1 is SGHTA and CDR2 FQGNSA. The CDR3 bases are TGTGCCAGCAGCTCAGGGTCAGGACTAGCGGGGGGTGCCTGGTGGACCCAGTACTTC. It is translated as CASSSGSGLAGGAWWTQYF.